The T cell receptor (beta chain) under discussion was sequenced for a study of blood T cell repertoires in COVID-19. This CDR3 is 15 amino acids long. CDR1 is SGHNT, CDR2 YYREEE, per germline (reference sequence). V shed 7 bases and J shed 2 bases, with 18 bases lying between them. Repertoires were generated with immunoSEQ multiplex PCR, while TCRdb's copy carries only in-frame clones and drops some. Of about 220,000 clones in the sample, about 85% are singletons; the top ten hold less than 20%. The material sequenced was peripheral blood. The V call is TRBV5-4, the J call TRBJ1-2; tentatively, D is TRBD1 (6 bases). The clonotype comes from a young man with active or convalescent COVID-19. The CDR3 nucleotides read TGTGCCAGCGGCCCCCCACCAGGGACAAACTATGGCTACACCTTC. This translates into CASGPPPGTNYGYTF.